This T cell receptor (beta chain) was captured by sequencing in a study of blood T cell repertoires in COVID-19. Study summary: Sources were T cells, B-cell-depleted T cells, or PBMCs; the material itself was cDNA or gDNA.

Trimming removed 1 base at V and 0 bases at J, with 10 bases between. The CDR3 covers 15 residues. CDR1 and CDR2 from the germline V gene are SEHNR and FQNEAQ (reference sequence). Authors' methods: Amplification of reference gene primers was used by the study to estimate nucleated cell counts. Using immunoSEQ multiplex PCR, the repertoire was profiled, and TCRdb retains in-frame clones only, with some absent. The V and J calls and clone size were taken over from that table, and D and trimming were inferred from the DNA. This table has approximately 270,000 clones, roughly 91% appearing once. The receptor comes from a man aged 25 to 40 with acute or convalescent COVID-19. Material: peripheral blood. The chain joins TRBV7-9 to TRBJ2-7; a weak D match, TRBD1 (5 bases). Here the CDR3 DNA reads TGTGCCAGCAGCTTAGGGCAGGGATTCTCCTACGAGCAGTACTTC. Amino acid sequence: CASSLGQGFSYEQYF.